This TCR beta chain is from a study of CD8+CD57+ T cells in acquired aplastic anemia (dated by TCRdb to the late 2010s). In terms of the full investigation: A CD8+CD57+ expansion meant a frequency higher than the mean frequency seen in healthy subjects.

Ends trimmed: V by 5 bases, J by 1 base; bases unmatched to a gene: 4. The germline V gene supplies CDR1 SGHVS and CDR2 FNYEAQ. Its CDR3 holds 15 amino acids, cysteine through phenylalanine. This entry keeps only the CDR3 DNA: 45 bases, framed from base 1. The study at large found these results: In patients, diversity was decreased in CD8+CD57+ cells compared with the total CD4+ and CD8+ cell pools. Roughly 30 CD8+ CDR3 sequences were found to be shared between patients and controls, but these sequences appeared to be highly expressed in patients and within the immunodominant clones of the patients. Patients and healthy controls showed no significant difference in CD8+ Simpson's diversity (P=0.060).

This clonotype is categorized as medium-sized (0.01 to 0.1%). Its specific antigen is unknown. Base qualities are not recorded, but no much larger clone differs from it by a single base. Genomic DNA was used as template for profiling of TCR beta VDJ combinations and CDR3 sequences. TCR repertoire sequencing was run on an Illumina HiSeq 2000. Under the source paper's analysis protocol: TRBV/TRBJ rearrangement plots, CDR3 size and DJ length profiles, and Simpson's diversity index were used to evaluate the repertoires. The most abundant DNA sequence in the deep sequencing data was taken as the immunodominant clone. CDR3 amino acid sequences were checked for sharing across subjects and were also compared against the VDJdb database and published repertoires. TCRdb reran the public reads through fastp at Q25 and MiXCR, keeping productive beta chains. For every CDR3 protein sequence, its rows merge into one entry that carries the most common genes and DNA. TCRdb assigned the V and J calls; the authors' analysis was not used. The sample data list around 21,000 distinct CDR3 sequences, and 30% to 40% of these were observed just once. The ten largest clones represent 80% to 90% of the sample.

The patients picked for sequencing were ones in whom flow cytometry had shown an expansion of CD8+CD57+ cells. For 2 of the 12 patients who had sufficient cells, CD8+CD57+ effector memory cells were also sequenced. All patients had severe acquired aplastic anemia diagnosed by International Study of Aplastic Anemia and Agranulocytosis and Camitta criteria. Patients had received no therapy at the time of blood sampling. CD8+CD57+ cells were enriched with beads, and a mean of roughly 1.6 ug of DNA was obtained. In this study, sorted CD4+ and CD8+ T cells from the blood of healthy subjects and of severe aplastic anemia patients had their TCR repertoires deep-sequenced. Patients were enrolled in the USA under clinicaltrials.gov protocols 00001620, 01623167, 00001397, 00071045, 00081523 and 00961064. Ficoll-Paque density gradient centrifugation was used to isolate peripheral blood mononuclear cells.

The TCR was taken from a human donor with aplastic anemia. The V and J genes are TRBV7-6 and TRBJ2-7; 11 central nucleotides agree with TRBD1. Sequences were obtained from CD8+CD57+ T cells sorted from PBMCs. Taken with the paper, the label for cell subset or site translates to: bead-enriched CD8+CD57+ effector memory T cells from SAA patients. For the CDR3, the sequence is CASSLGDRGSYEQYF. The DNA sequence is TGTGCCAGCAGCCTAGGGGACAGGGGGTCCTACGAGCAGTACTTC.